Following are 22 T cell receptor beta chains from one sample sequenced in a study of cytomegalovirus exposure and HLA in healthy donors. Primers: 60 Vbeta forward and 13 Jbeta reverse. TCRdb's copy holds only in-frame clones and misses some; the assay was immunoSEQ multiplex PCR. The table records 170,000 or so clones, 65% to 80% of them present only once. Sequencing input: PBMCs. These receptors were obtained from a woman aged 50 to 65 in good health and CMV-seropositive.

The genes are TRBV7-3 and TRBJ2-3, with a tentative D call TRBD2 (5 bases). The CDR3 length is 16 residues. Looked up from germline, CDR1 is SGHTA and CDR2 is FQGTGA. The ends were cut back, 5 bases at V and 1 base at J, with 16 bases in the middle. Here the CDR3 reads CASSPQERRGTDTQYF. The CDR3 DNA follows: TGTGCCAGCAGCCCCCAAGAGCGGCGTGGCACAGATACGCAGTATTTT.

This sequence joins TRBV4-3 and TRBJ2-6; D remains unclear. V lost 4 bases to trimming and J lost 0 bases, with 10 bases between them. Germline values: CDR1 LGHNA, CDR2 YSLEER. This CDR3 comprises 16 residues. The CDR3 protein is CASSLAVSSGANVLTF. Written as DNA, the CDR3 is TGCGCCAGCAGCCTCGCGGTTAGCTCTGGGGCCAACGTCCTGACTTTC.

V and J are TRBV25-1 and TRBJ1-1; a weak D match, TRBD1 (5 bases). This CDR3 comprises 14 residues. The ends were cut back, 6 bases at V and 1 base at J, with 12 bases in the middle. CDR1 and CDR2 (germline): MGHDK, SYGVNS. CDR3 region: CASRQGGWNTEAFF. DNA of the CDR3: TGTGCCAGCAGGCAGGGAGGATGGAACACTGAAGCTTTCTTT. The variable domain in full, with the rest retrieved from reference TRBV25-1 and TRBJ1-1, is EADIYQTPRYLVIGTGKKITLECSQTMGHDKMYWYQQDPGMELHLIHYSYGVNSTEKGDLSSESTVSRIRTEHFPLTLESARPSHTSQYLCASRQGGWNTEAFFGQGTRLTVV.

The rearrangement uses TRBV2 and TRBJ2-1; TRBD2 matches at 8 bases. CDR3 length: 14 amino acids. Germline values: CDR1 SNHLY, CDR2 FYNNEI. V dropped 8 bases and J dropped 4; count of bases not matched to a gene: 7. The CDR3 coding sequence is TGTGCCAGCGGGCAGAGCGGGGGTTACAATGAGCAGTTCTTC. Translation: CASGQSGGYNEQFF.

The chain joins TRBV4-3 to TRBJ2-6, with D possibly matching TRBD2 (6 bases). Germline V gene lookup returns CDR1 LGHNA and CDR2 YSLEER. V lost 4 bases and J lost 0, with 16 bases in between. The CDR3 is 18 residues long. CDR3 sequence reads: CASSRLGPSNSGANVLTF. The CDR3, as DNA: TGCGCCAGCAGCCGACTAGGACCTTCGAACTCTGGGGCCAACGTCCTGACTTTC.

The V call is TRBV11-2, the J call TRBJ2-7; the match to TRBD1 covers 9 bases. J gave up 6 bases and V 4 bases, and 13 bases lay outside the gene matches. CDR1 is SGHAT and CDR2 is FQNNGV in the germline V gene. CDR3 length: 16 amino acids. CDR3 DNA: TGTGCCAGCAGCTCGACCGGGACAGGGTCCGGTCTCGAGCAGTACTTC. Translated, it gives CASSSTGTGSGLEQYF.

This clone occurred once. The J gene is TRBJ1-2, the V gene TRBV29-1; 8 bases fit TRBD1. Trimming removed 4 bases from V and 4 bases from J; junction bases left unmatched: 5. The CDR3 runs to 13 residues. Germline-derived CDR1 and CDR2 are SQVTM and ANQGSEA. Written as DNA, the CDR3 is TGCAGCGTTGTGGGCGACAGGGGCTATGGCTACACCTTC. Translating gives CSVVGDRGYGYTF.

The chain links TRBV29-1 to TRBJ2-5; the D gene is possibly TRBD2 (6 bases). V was trimmed by 2 bases and J by 5 bases, leaving 12 bases between them. This CDR3 has 13 amino acids. Germline-derived CDR1 and CDR2 are SQVTM and ANQGSEA. CDR3 nucleotides: TGCAGCGTTGAAATTGGAGGGCGGGAGACCCAGTACTTC. It is translated as CSVEIGGRETQYF.

The table lists this clone with many counts. The rearrangement uses TRBV11-3 and TRBJ2-2; D might be TRBD1 (7 bases). Trimming left V 6 bases short and J 0 bases short, with 17 bases between. Germline V lookup: CDR1 SGHNT, CDR2 YENEEA. The CDR3 totals 17 residues. The CDR3 sequence: CASSQGGGTANTGELFF. Here the CDR3 DNA reads TGTGCCAGCAGTCAAGGGGGCGGGACAGCGAACACCGGGGAGCTGTTTTTT.

The V and J genes are TRBV4-1 and TRBJ2-1; TRBD2 agrees at 9 bases. The CDR3 runs to 15 residues. Germline trimming cut 5 bases from V and 9 bases from J; bases unmatched to any gene: 11. Germline values: CDR1 MGHRA, CDR2 YSYEKL. CDR3 DNA sequence: TGCGCCAGCAGCTCGGGGGGGCGGGAGGGGGGTGAGCAGTTCTTC. Its protein is CASSSGGREGGEQFF.

The chain recombines TRBV5-6 with TRBJ1-2; 7 bases are shared with TRBD1. The CDR3 length is 14 residues. The germline V gene has CDR1 SGHDT and CDR2 YYEEEE. Germline trimming cut 2 bases from V and 3 bases from J; bases unmatched to any gene: 4. The CDR3 here is CASSLTGTDYGYTF. In nucleotides, the CDR3 is TGTGCCAGCAGCTTAACCGGGACAGACTATGGCTACACCTTC.

This rearrangement joins TRBV18 to TRBJ2-5; a weak D match, TRBD2 (5 bases). V lost 0 bases and J 3 bases, leaving 11 bases between the germline ends. This CDR3 spans 15 amino acids. Germline V gene data show CDR1 as KGHSH and CDR2 as LQKENI. The CDR3 spells CASSPPLRAKETQYF. Written as DNA, the CDR3 is TGTGCCAGCTCACCACCGCTGAGGGCGAAAGAGACCCAGTACTTC.

The gene calls are TRBV5-4 and TRBJ1-4; D possibly corresponds to TRBD1 (6 bases). Looked up from germline, CDR1 is SGHNT and CDR2 is YYREEE (reference sequence). V lost 4 bases and J 4 bases, leaving 17 bases between the germline ends. The CDR3 contains 16 residues. The CDR3 nucleotides read TGTGCCAGCAGCCGGGGGGGCTACAGGGATAATGAAAAACTGTTTTTT. As protein: CASSRGGYRDNEKLFF.

The chain's CDR3 is CASSSRLAGAGEQFF. Here the CDR3 DNA reads TGTGCCAGCAGTAGTAGACTAGCGGGGGCGGGTGAGCAGTTCTTC. The chain has TRBV2 and TRBJ2-1, with 12 bases identical to TRBD2. Per the germline V gene, CDR1 is SNHLY and CDR2 is FYNNEI. J gave up 9 bases and V 5 bases, and 8 bases lay outside the gene matches. The CDR3 has 15 amino acids.

The rearrangement links TRBV7-2 to TRBJ2-2, with 8 bases fitting TRBD1. Germline V gene lookup returns CDR1 SGHTA and CDR2 FQGNSA. This CDR3 is 16 amino acids long. V was pared by 4 bases and J by 3 bases, with 7 bases of the junction left unmatched. The CDR3 is CASSYRQGSDTGELFF. The CDR3 DNA reads TGTGCCAGCAGCTATCGACAGGGGTCGGACACCGGGGAGCTGTTTTTT.

With respect to this clone: A read error may produce the germline difference seen at one junction end. In nucleotides, the CDR3 is TGTGTCAGCAGGAGAGCGGAGGGAGCGGGTTCCTCCTACGAGCAGTACTTC. The encoded protein is CVSRRAEGAGSSYEQYF. J is TRBJ2-7 and V is TRBV2; D possibly corresponds to TRBD2 (6 bases). The CDR3 is 17 residues long. Germline V gene sequence: CDR1 SNHLY, CDR2 FYNNEI. Drawing the rest from reference TRBV2 and TRBJ2-7, the complete variable domain is EPEVTQTPSHQVTQMGQEVILRCVPISNHLYFYWYRQILGQKVEFLVSFYNNEISEKSEIFDDQFSVERPDGSNFTLKIRSTKLEDSAMYFCVSRRAEGAGSSYEQYFGPGTRLTVT.

The chain recombines TRBV28 with TRBJ2-1, with 9 bases that match TRBD1. Germline V lookup: CDR1 MDHEN, CDR2 SYDVKM. The V gene end was trimmed by 5 bases and the J gene end by 5 bases; junction bases not matched to a gene: 4. The CDR3 consists of 14 residues. This CDR3 is CASSVGQGHNEQFF. As DNA, the CDR3 is TGTGCCAGCAGTGTGGGACAGGGTCACAATGAGCAGTTCTTC.

This chain links TRBV19 with TRBJ1-2; 9 nucleotides agree with TRBD1. Losses at the gene ends were 3 bases for V and 4 bases for J; bases not matched to a gene: 9. The CDR3 has 16 residues. CDR1 is LNHDA and CDR2 is SQIVND in the germline V gene (reference sequence). DNA for the CDR3: TGTGCCAGTAGTATCCAGTTCGGACAGGGGTCCTATGGCTACACCTTC. It yields the protein CASSIQFGQGSYGYTF. The complete variable domain, with remaining parts taken from reference TRBV19 and TRBJ1-2, reads DGGITQSPKYLFRKEGQNVTLSCEQNLNHDAMYWYRQDPGQGLRLIYYSQIVNDFQKGDIAEGYSVSREKKESFPLTVTSAQKNPTAFYLCASSIQFGQGSYGYTFGSGTRLTVV.

The chain joins TRBV4-3 to TRBJ1-2; possibly TRBD1 for D (5 bases). V was trimmed by 4 bases and J by 1 base, leaving 19 bases between them. Germline loops: CDR1 LGHNA, CDR2 YSLEER. This CDR3 region has 17 residues. CDR3 in DNA: TGCGCCAGCAGCCCCACGCGGGGGGGAGACAGTAACTATGGCTACACCTTC. Its protein product is CASSPTRGGDSNYGYTF.

This chain joins TRBV20-1 and TRBJ1-1, with 7 positions matching TRBD1. After removal of 6 bases from V and 4 bases from J, the junction contained 2 bases not matched to a gene. Germline lookup yields CDR1 DFQATT and CDR2 SNEGSKA (reference sequence). The CDR3 totals 11 residues. In DNA, the CDR3 is TGCAGTGCCCGGGACAGCACTGAAGCTTTCTTT. Amino acids: CSARDSTEAFF.

J is TRBJ2-1 and V is TRBV6-4; 8 bases align to TRBD1. J lost 4 bases, V lost 6 bases, and 5 bases had no gene match. Germline V CDR1 and CDR2: MRHNA, SNTAGT. The CDR3 contains 14 residues. CDR3 sequence (DNA): TGTGCCAGCAGGGGGACAGGCCTTTACAATGAGCAGTTCTTC. Protein: CASRGTGLYNEQFF.

V is TRBV10-1 and J is TRBJ1-4, with 8 bases aligning to TRBD1. V shed 3 bases and J 8 bases; nucleotides not matched to a gene: 8. This CDR3 has 15 amino acids. CDR1 is WNHNN, CDR2 SYGVQD, per germline (reference sequence). Here the CDR3 DNA reads TGCGCCAGCAGTGACTCGACAGGGGCAGAGGAAAAACTGTTTTTT. This translates into CASSDSTGAEEKLFF.